The T cell receptor beta chain described here comes from a study of blood T cell repertoires in COVID-19. Whole-study context: The analysed material was cDNA or gDNA that came from T cells, B-cell-depleted T cells, or PBMCs.

Individuals aged about 18 to 90 years were recruited from approximately 24 US areas. Cohorts were assigned according to the clinical history that participants reported. This CDR3 spans 15 amino acids. Germline V gene lookup returns CDR1 SGHRS and CDR2 YFSETQ. Trimming took 0 bases from V and 0 from J; bases not matched to a gene: 2. Per the authors' pipeline: From reference gene primer amplification, estimates of nucleated cell counts were derived. Sequencing used immunoSEQ multiplex PCR; TCRdb keeps in-frame clones, though not all of them. V and J calls and clone size are copied from that table; D and trimming were computed from the DNA. The sample includes about 300,000 clones, around nine tenths of them seen just once.

The sequence was collected from a woman between 18 and 29 years old who had recovered from COVID-19. Sequenced sample: PBMCs or T cells enriched from blood (not recorded which). V usage is TRBV5-1 and J usage is TRBJ1-2; 7 bases are shared with TRBD1. The chain's CDR3 is CASSLAQGANYGYTF. DNA for the CDR3: TGCGCCAGCAGCTTGGCCCAGGGGGCTAACTATGGCTACACCTTC. The full variable domain, rest sourced from reference TRBV5-1 and TRBJ1-2, is KAGVTQTPRYLIKTRGQQVTLSCSPISGHRSVSWYQQTPGQGLQFLFEYFSETQRNKGNFPGRFSGRQFSNSRSEMNVSTLELGDSALYLCASSLAQGANYGYTFGSGTRLTVV.